Shown below are 4 T cell receptor beta chains from a single sample sequenced in a study of blood T cell repertoires in COVID-19. Generated by immunoSEQ multiplex PCR, the TCRdb table keeps only in-frame clones and is missing some. The sample holds fewer than 600,000 clones, approximately 92% seen once. The specimen sequenced was peripheral blood. The receptors here all came from a man younger than 35 with COVID-19, enrolled during active disease.

The chain is built from TRBV10-3 and TRBJ2-3; 10 positions agree with TRBD2. Germline V lookup: CDR1 ENHRY, CDR2 SYGVKD. The CDR3 extends over 14 amino acids. V lost 10 bases, J lost 5 bases, and 9 bases stayed unmatched. CDR3 coding DNA: TGTGCCAGCAGCGAGCGGGAGGGCGGAGATACGCAGTATTTT. Translated: CASSEREGGDTQYF.

The chain has TRBV18 and TRBJ2-1; TRBD2 agrees at 7 bases. This CDR3 has 16 residues. The germline gives CDR1 KGHSH, CDR2 LQKENI. Losses at the gene ends were 6 bases for V and 6 bases for J; bases not matched to a gene: 14. CDR3 DNA sequence: TGTGCCAGCTCGCCCCAACTAGCGTCGACCAGCAATGAGCAGTTCTTC. This gives the protein CASSPQLASTSNEQFF.

The chain employs TRBV6-2 or TRBV6-3 and TRBJ1-1, with D maybe TRBD1 (5 bases). Germline V gene data show CDR1 as MNHEY and CDR2 as SVGEGT. V lost 5 bases to trimming and J lost 5 bases, with 33 bases between them. The CDR3 spans 20 residues. In DNA form, the CDR3 reads TGTGCCAGCAGTGGTCTCAGGGCCTACGGGGGGGGTCCCCGGGATACTGAAGCTTTCTTT. Translating gives CASSGLRAYGGGPRDTEAFF.

V is TRBV2 and J is TRBJ2-3; 8 positions match TRBD2. Germline V CDR1 and CDR2: SNHLY, FYNNEI. This CDR3 has 15 residues. J lost 4 bases, V lost 8 bases, and 11 bases had no gene match. The CDR3 coding sequence is TGTGCCAGCGGGAGGTCTAGCGGGTCGCCAGATACGCAGTATTTT. Protein product: CASGRSSGSPDTQYF.